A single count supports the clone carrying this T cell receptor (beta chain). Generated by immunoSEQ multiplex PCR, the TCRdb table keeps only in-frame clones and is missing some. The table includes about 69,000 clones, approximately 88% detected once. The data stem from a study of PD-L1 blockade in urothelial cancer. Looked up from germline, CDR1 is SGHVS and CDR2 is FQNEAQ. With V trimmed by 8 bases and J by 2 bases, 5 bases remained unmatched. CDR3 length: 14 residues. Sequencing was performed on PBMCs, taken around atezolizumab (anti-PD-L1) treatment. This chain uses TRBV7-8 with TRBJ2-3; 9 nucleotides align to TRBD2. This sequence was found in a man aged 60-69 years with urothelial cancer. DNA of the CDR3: TGTGCCAGCGAGAGACTAGCGGTCACAGATACGCAGTATTTT. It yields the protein CASERLAVTDTQYF.